Below are 4 T cell receptor beta chains sequenced from a single sample in a study of T cells in Graves' hyperthyroidism and ophthalmopathy. It was RNA transcripts that yielded the amplified TCR beta CDR3 regions. A set of HTBI primers served as the primers for a first-round RT-PCR of the TCR CDR3. MiXCR was run by TCRdb on the multiplex PCR reads, yielding one entry per CDR3 protein. Of approximately 570,000 distinct CDR3 sequences detected, 15% to 20% appear once; the ten largest clones hold 47%. Sequenced input: blood. The origin of the receptors is a man in his forties with Graves' ophthalmopathy.

This rearrangement joins TRBV20-1 to TRBJ2-3; 13 positions match TRBD2. Trimming removed 2 bases from V and 3 bases from J; junction bases left unmatched: 11. The CDR3 contains 18 residues. Per the germline V gene, CDR1 is DFQATT and CDR2 is SNEGSKA (reference sequence). The CDR3 region is CSARSPPGLAGRTDTQYF. CDR3 DNA sequence: TGCAGTGCTAGATCCCCCCCGGGACTAGCGGGACGGACAGATACGCAGTATTTT.

This clonotype was recorded many times. The chain recombines TRBV5-1 with TRBJ2-1; perhaps TRBD1 as D (6 bases). The germline V gene has CDR1 SGHRS and CDR2 YFSETQ. V was cut by 5 bases and J by 3 bases, with 21 bases left in between. The CDR3 sequence is 17 residues long. The CDR3 reads CASSHTIRQAGYNEQFF. Here the CDR3 DNA reads TGCGCCAGCAGTCATACTATACGACAGGCCGGCTACAATGAGCAGTTCTTC.

The chain joins TRBV29-1 to TRBJ2-5; D may correspond to TRBD1 or TRBD2 (5 bases each). This CDR3 has 16 residues. The V gene's germline CDR1 is SQVTM and CDR2 ANQGSEA. Trimming stripped 5 bases from V and 5 bases from J, with 24 bases between. The CDR3 nucleotides are TGCAGCGTTCGGGACCGAACCTTATATCGTCGGGAGACCCAGTACTTC. Residues: CSVRDRTLYRRETQYF.

There are many counts of this clonotype. The J gene is TRBJ2-5, the V gene TRBV28; D gene unclear. The V gene's germline CDR1 is MDHEN and CDR2 SYDVKM. The CDR3 runs 13 residues. V was clipped by 4 bases and J by 5 bases, with 11 bases between them. CDR3 sequence reads: CASSSIPGETQYF. CDR3 in DNA: TGTGCCAGCAGTTCGATCCCTGGGGAGACCCAGTACTTC.